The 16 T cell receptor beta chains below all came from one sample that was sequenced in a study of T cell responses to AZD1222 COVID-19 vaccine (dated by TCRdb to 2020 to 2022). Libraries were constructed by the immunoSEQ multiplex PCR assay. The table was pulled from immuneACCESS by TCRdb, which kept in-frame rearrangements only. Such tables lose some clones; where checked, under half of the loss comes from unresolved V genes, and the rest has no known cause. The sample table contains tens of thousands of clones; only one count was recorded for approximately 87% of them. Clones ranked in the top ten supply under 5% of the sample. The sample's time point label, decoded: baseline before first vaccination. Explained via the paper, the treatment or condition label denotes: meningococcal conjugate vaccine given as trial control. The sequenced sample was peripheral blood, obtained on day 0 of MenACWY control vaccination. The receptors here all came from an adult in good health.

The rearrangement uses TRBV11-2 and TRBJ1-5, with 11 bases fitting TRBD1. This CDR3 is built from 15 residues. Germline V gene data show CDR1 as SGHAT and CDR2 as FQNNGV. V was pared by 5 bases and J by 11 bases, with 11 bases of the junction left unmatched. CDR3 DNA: TGTGCCAGCAGCCCCTCGGTCGGGACAGGGGGGGCCCAGCATTTT. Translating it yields CASSPSVGTGGAQHF.

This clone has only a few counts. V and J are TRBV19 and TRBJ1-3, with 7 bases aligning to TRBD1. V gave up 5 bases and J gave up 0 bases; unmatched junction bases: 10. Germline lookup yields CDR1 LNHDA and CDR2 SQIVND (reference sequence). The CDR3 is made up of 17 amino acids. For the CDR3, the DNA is TGTGCCAGTAGTCCTCGACTGGGGACAGCCTCTGGAAACACCATATATTTT. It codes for CASSPRLGTASGNTIYF.

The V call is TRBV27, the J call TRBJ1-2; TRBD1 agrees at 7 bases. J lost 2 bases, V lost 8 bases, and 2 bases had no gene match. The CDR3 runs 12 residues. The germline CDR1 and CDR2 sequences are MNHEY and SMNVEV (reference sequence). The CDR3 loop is CASLDRNYGYTF. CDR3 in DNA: TGTGCCAGCCTGGACAGGAACTATGGCTACACCTTC.

CDR3 DNA sequence: TGTGCCAGCAGCCTGGGACCGCTCGGAGCTTTCTTT. This encodes CASSLGPLGAFF. This chain links TRBV7-9 with TRBJ1-1; weak D call: TRBD1 (5 bases). CDR1 is SEHNR, CDR2 FQNEAQ, per germline (reference sequence). The V end lost 5 bases, the J end lost 10 bases, and 14 bases lay between the germline ends. The CDR3 is 12 amino acids.

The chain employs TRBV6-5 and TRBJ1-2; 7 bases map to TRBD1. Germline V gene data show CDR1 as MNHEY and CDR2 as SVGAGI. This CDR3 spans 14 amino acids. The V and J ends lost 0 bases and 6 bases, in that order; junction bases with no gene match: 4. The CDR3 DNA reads TGTGCCAGCAGTTACTCGACAGGGTCGCATGGCTACACCTTC. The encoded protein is CASSYSTGSHGYTF.

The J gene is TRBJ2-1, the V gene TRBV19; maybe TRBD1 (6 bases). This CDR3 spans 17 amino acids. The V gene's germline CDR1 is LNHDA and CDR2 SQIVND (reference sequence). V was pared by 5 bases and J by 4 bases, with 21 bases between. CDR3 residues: CASSAGASPGRYNEQFF. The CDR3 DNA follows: TGTGCCAGTAGTGCAGGGGCCTCTCCCGGCAGGTACAATGAGCAGTTCTTC.

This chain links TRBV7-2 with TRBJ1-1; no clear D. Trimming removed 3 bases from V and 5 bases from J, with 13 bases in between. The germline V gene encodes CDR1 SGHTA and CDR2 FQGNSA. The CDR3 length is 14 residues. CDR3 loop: CASSFNRGETEAFF. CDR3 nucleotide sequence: TGTGCCAGCAGCTTCAACCGCGGGGAGACTGAAGCTTTCTTT.

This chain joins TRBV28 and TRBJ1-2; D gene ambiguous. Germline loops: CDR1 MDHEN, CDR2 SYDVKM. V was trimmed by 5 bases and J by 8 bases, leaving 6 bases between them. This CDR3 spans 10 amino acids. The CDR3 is CASSGYGYTF. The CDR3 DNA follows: TGTGCCAGCAGTGGGTACGGCTACACCTTC.

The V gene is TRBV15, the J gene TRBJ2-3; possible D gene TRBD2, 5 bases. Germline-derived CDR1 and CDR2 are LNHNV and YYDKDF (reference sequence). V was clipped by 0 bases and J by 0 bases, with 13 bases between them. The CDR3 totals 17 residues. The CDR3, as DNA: TGTGCCACCAGCAGAGATTTTTCTAGCTCTAGCACAGATACGCAGTATTTT. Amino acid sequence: CATSRDFSSSSTDTQYF. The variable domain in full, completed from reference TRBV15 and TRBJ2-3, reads DAMVIQNPRYQVTQFGKPVTLSCSQTLNHNVMYWYQQKSSQAPKLLFHYYDKDFNNEADTPDNFQSRRPNTSFCFLDIRSPGLGDTAMYLCATSRDFSSSSTDTQYFGPGTRLTVL.

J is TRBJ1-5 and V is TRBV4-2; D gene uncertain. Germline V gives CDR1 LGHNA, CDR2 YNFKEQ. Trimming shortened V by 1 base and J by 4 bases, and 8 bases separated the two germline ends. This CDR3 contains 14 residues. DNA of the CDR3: TGTGCCAGCAGCCAAGGTCTCGAAAATCAGCCCCAGCATTTT. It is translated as CASSQGLENQPQHF.

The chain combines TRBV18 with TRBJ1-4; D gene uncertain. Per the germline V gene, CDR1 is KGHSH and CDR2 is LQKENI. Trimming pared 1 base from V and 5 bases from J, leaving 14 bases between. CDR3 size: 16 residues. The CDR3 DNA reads TGTGCCAGCTCACCACGGAATACAGACCAAAATGAAAAACTGTTTTTT. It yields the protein CASSPRNTDQNEKLFF. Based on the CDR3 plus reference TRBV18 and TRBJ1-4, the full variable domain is NAGVMQNPRHLVRRRGQEARLRCSPMKGHSHVYWYRQLPEEGLKFMVYLQKENIIDESGMPKERFSAEFPKEGPSILRIQQVVRGDSAAYFCASSPRNTDQNEKLFFGSGTQLSVL.

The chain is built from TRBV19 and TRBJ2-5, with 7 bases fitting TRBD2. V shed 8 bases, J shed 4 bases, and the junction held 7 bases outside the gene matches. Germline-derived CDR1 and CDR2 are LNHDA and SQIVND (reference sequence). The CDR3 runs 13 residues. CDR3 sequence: CASGGLVGETQYF. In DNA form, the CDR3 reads TGTGCCAGTGGAGGACTAGTAGGAGAGACCCAGTACTTC. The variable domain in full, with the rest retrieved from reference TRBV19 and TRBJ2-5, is DGGITQSPKYLFRKEGQNVTLSCEQNLNHDAMYWYRQDPGQGLRLIYYSQIVNDFQKGDIAEGYSVSREKKESFPLTVTSAQKNPTAFYLCASGGLVGETQYFGPGTRLLVL.

The CDR3 region is CASSPPGDRAYEQYF. CDR3 in DNA: TGTGCCAGCAGCCCCCCCGGGGACAGGGCTTACGAGCAGTACTTC. V is TRBV9 and J is TRBJ2-7, with TRBD1 matching over 9 bases. The germline CDR1 and CDR2 sequences are SGDLS and YYNGEE. Losses at the gene ends were 4 bases for V and 4 bases for J; bases not matched to a gene: 9. The CDR3 runs 15 residues.

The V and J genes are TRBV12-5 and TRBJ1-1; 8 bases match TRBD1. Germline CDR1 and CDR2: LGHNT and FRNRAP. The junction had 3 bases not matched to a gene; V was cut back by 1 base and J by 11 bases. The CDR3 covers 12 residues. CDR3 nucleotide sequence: TGTGCTAGTGGTTTGGACAGGGGGGATGCTTTCTTT. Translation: CASGLDRGDAFF.

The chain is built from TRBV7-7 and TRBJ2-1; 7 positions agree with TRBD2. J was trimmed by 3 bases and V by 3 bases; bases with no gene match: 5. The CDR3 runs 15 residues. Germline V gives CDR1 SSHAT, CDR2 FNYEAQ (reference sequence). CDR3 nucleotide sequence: TGTGCCAGCAGCTTGCGGGAGTTCGACTACAATGAGCAGTTCTTC. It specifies CASSLREFDYNEQFF.

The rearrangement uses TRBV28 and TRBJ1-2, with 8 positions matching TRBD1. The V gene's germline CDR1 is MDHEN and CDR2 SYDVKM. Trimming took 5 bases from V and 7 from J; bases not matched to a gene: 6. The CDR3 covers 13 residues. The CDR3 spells CASSPRGQSGYTF. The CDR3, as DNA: TGTGCCAGCAGTCCCAGGGGGCAAAGTGGCTACACCTTC.